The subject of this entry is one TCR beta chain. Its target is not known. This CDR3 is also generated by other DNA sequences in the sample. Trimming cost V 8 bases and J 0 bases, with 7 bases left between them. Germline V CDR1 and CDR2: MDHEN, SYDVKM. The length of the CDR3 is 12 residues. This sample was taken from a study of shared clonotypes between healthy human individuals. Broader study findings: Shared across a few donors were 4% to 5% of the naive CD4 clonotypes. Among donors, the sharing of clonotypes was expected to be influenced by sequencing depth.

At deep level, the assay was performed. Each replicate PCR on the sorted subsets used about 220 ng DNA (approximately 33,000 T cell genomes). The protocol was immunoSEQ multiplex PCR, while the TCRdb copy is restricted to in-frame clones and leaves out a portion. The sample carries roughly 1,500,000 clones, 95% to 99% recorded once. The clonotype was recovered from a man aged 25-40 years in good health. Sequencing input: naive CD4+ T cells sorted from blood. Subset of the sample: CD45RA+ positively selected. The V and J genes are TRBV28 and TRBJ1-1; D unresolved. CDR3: CASSGLNTEAFF. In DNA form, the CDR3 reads TGTGCCAGCTCCGGGCTGAACACTGAAGCTTTCTTT.